The T cell receptor (beta chain) under discussion was sequenced for a study of shared clonotypes between healthy human individuals. Assay runs were performed at deep level. Authors' processing steps: As immunoSEQ supplied junction-only sequences (without quality scores), filtering differed. TCRdb keeps only in-frame clones here, not all; method: immunoSEQ multiplex PCR. The V and J calls and the clone size are those of that table, but D and trimming were determined from the DNA. The table includes around 1.9 million clones, about 93% detected once. There are 15 residues in the CDR3. The V and J ends lost 6 bases and 1 base respectively, with 16 bases between them. Germline lookup yields CDR1 SGDLS and CDR2 YYNGEE. CD45RO-negative, CCR7-positively selected cells formed the naive CD8 fraction, excluding terminally differentiated effector memory CD45RA+ cells.

The sequence derives from a man aged 18 to 29 in good health. Some clones in this sample may be carry-over from other donors' samples. The sequencing sample was made of naive CD8+ T cells from PBMCs. This chain links TRBV9 with TRBJ1-1; a possible D gene is TRBD1 (5 bases). CDR3 sequence (DNA): TGTGCCAGCAATCGGGGGAGGACCACGAACACTGAAGCTTTCTTT. Amino acids: CASNRGRTTNTEAFF.